The clone carrying this TCR beta chain has more than one count but fewer than ten. The table came from immunoSEQ multiplex PCR; TCRdb's copy has only in-frame clones and leaves some out. Among about 170,000 clones listed, about four fifths were seen once. Enrolment of Seattle patients took place during active infection, and they were followed longitudinally. V was pared by 7 bases and J by 3 bases, with 10 bases between. This CDR3 has 13 residues. Germline CDR1 and CDR2: SGDLS and YYNGEE. This sample was included in a study of blood T cell repertoires in COVID-19. The sequencing sample was made of peripheral blood. The TCR was taken from a woman older than 75 with COVID-19, enrolled during active disease. The rearrangement joins TRBV9 to TRBJ2-2, with TRBD1 as a possible D gene (5 bases). The CDR3 DNA is TGTGCCAGCGGGGTGGGGCACACCGGGGAGCTGTTTTTT. Translating gives CASGVGHTGELFF.